The sequence of this T cell receptor (beta chain) was determined in a study of CD8 T cells in ankylosing spondylitis. The CDR3 loop spans 16 amino acids. V was pared by 4 bases and J by 8 bases, with 8 bases of the junction left unmatched. CDR1 is SGDLS and CDR2 is YYNGEE in the germline V gene. This clonotype has only a few counts. Its cognate antigen is unknown. Study outcomes and limitations: Earlier reports found some motif variants in synovial fluid and blood in reactive arthritis. What appeared characteristic of ankylosing spondylitis blood was a TCR beta motif of fewer than ten highly homologous variants.

TCRdb re-derived calls from the 5' RACE reads in MiXCR, one entry per CDR3 protein. The table shows approximately 300,000 distinct CDR3 sequences, with under 8.5% occurring only once. The chain combines TRBV9 with TRBJ2-4; TRBD2 matches at 14 bases. Material: blood, either unsorted or a sorted T cell fraction (not recorded which). The source is a male donor with ankylosing spondylitis. The CDR3 region is CASSSGTSGSGDIQYF. CDR3 bases: TGTGCCAGCAGCTCCGGGACTAGCGGGAGCGGAGACATTCAGTACTTC. Full variable domain (rest looked up from reference TRBV9 and TRBJ2-4): DSGVTQTPKHLITATGQRVTLRCSPRSGDLSVYWYQQSLDQGLQFLIQYYNGEERAKGNILERFSAQQFPDLHSELNLSSLELGDSALYFCASSSGTSGSGDIQYFGAGTRLSVL.